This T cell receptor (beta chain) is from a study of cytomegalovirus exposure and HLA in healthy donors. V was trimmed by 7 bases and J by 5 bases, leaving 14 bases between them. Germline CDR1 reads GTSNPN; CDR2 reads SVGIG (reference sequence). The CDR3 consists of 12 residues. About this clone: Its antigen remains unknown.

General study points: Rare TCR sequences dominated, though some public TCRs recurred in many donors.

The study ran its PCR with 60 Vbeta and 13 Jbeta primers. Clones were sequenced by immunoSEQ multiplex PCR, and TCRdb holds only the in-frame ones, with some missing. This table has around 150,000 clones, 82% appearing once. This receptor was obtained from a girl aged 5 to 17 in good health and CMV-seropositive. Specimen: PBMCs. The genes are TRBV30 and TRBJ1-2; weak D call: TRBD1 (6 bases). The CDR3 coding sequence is TGTGCCTTCCCGGACAGTGTATATGGCTACACCTTC. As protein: CAFPDSVYGYTF.